The 24 T cell receptor beta chains below all came from one sample that was sequenced in a study of cytomegalovirus exposure and HLA in healthy donors. Researchers ran the PCR with 60 Vbeta and 13 Jbeta primers. Here immunoSEQ multiplex PCR was the method, and the copy in TCRdb shows in-frame clones only, minus some. This table holds tens of thousands of clones, approximately 82% found once. Sequenced: PBMCs. The receptors stem from a woman between 18 and 30 years old in good health and CMV-seronegative.

The chain joins TRBV28 to TRBJ1-2; D possibly corresponds to TRBD1 (6 bases). From germline, CDR1 is MDHEN and CDR2 SYDVKM. This CDR3 is 17 amino acids long. Trimming took 5 bases from V and 2 from J, leaving 21 bases between them. The CDR3 here is CASSLHLPGHLNYGYTF. Here the CDR3 DNA reads TGTGCCAGCAGTCTCCACCTTCCGGGACACCTAAACTATGGCTACACCTTC.

The CDR3 nucleotides are TGTGCCAGCAGCGAATCGGGACAGGACAACCGGGCTTTCTTT. This translates into CASSESGQDNRAFF. This sequence joins TRBV7-9 and TRBJ1-1, with 8 bases matching TRBD1. V was pared by 5 bases and J by 11 bases, with 13 bases of the junction left unmatched. The CDR3 sequence is 14 residues long. The germline gives CDR1 SEHNR, CDR2 FQNEAQ (reference sequence).

The chain employs TRBV10-3 and TRBJ2-4; D perhaps matches TRBD1 (6 bases). This CDR3 has 12 residues. Trimming pared 5 bases from V and 12 bases from J, leaving 14 bases between. CDR1 and CDR2 from the germline V gene are ENHRY and SYGVKD. CDR3 amino acids: CAISTQGDSQYF. The CDR3 region has the DNA TGTGCCATCAGTACACAGGGAGACAGTCAGTACTTC.

The chain combines TRBV11-3 with TRBJ2-3; no reliable D call. Trimming took off 2 bases at V and 0 bases at J, with 9 bases between the two ends. Per germline, CDR1 SGHNT and CDR2 YENEEA. The CDR3 contains 15 residues. In nucleotides, the CDR3 is TGTGCCAGCAGCTTACTAACCTCCAGCACAGATACGCAGTATTTT. Amino acid sequence: CASSLLTSSTDTQYF.

The V and J genes are TRBV5-1 and TRBJ1-4; weak D call: TRBD1 (6 bases). The CDR3 runs 15 residues. Per germline, CDR1 SGHRS and CDR2 YFSETQ. The ends were cut back, 3 bases at V and 8 bases at J, with 17 bases in the middle. CDR3 protein: CASSSDGGQREKLFF. The CDR3 coding sequence is TGCGCCAGCAGCTCCGACGGGGGGCAGAGAGAAAAACTGTTTTTT.

The chain joins TRBV30 to TRBJ2-1, with 10 nucleotides matching TRBD2. The V segment lost 4 bases and the J segment 3 bases; nucleotides outside the gene matches: 12. The CDR3 is 17 residues long. From germline, CDR1 is GTSNPN and CDR2 SVGIG (reference sequence). The CDR3 protein is CAWTKTRTSGIYNEQFF. CDR3 coding DNA: TGTGCCTGGACCAAGACTCGGACTAGCGGAATCTACAATGAGCAGTTCTTC. Supplemented by reference TRBV30 and TRBJ2-1, the full variable domain reads SQTIHQWPATLVQPVGSPLSLECTVEGTSNPNLYWYRQAAGRGLQLLFYSVGIGQISSEVPQNLSASRPQDRQFILSSKKLLLSDSGFYLCAWTKTRTSGIYNEQFFGPGTRLTVL.

The CDR3 reads CASSLVGGVQETQYF. The CDR3 region has the DNA TGTGCCAGCAGCTTAGTAGGAGGGGTCCAAGAGACCCAGTACTTC. This rearrangement joins TRBV7-2 to TRBJ2-5; possibly TRBD2 for D (6 bases). The germline gives CDR1 SGHTA, CDR2 FQGNSA. V lost 1 base and J lost 1, with 10 bases in between. This CDR3 region has 15 residues.

The chain carries TRBV5-1 and TRBJ2-5; 11 nucleotides agree with TRBD1. The CDR3 is 15 amino acids. V lost 4 bases to trimming and J lost 4 bases; unmatched junction nucleotides: 6. Germline lookup yields CDR1 SGHRS and CDR2 YFSETQ. The CDR3 DNA sequence: TGCGCCAGCAGCCCCGGGACAGGGGGTCCAGAGACCCAGTACTTC. Protein product: CASSPGTGGPETQYF. The variable domain in full, completed from reference TRBV5-1 and TRBJ2-5, reads KAGVTQTPRYLIKTRGQQVTLSCSPISGHRSVSWYQQTPGQGLQFLFEYFSETQRNKGNFPGRFSGRQFSNSRSEMNVSTLELGDSALYLCASSPGTGGPETQYFGPGTRLLVL.

J is TRBJ1-2 and V is TRBV28, with D tentatively TRBD1 (5 bases). Germline V gene data show CDR1 as MDHEN and CDR2 as SYDVKM. Trimming removed 7 bases at V and 8 bases at J, with 8 bases between. The CDR3 spans 10 residues. CDR3 in DNA: TGTGCCAGCAAAGGGGAAGGCTACACCTTC. Its protein is CASKGEGYTF.

The chain has TRBV5-4 and TRBJ1-1; 10 bases fit TRBD1. The CDR3 runs 18 residues. V lost 0 bases and J lost 3; bases outside the gene matches: 11. Germline values: CDR1 SGHNT, CDR2 YYREEE (reference sequence). The CDR3 DNA is TGTGCCAGCAGCTTGGGTAGGGGACAGGGGAAAGTGGACACTGAAGCTTTCTTT. As protein: CASSLGRGQGKVDTEAFF.

The rearrangement joins TRBV10-1 to TRBJ2-2, with TRBD1 as a possible D gene (6 bases). CDR1 WNHNN and CDR2 SYGVQD come from the germline V gene (reference sequence). V shed 6 bases and J shed 2 bases, with 10 bases lying between them. The CDR3 runs 14 residues. The CDR3, as DNA: TGCGCCAGCAGAGGGACAAAAAACACCGGGGAGCTGTTTTTT. This sequence encodes CASRGTKNTGELFF.

The rearrangement uses TRBV15 and TRBJ2-7, with TRBD1 as a possible D gene (6 bases). The germline V and J ends were trimmed by 0 bases and 4 bases, with 10 bases remaining between them. The CDR3 has 14 residues. CDR1 LNHNV and CDR2 YYDKDF come from the germline V gene (reference sequence). CDR3 in amino acids: CATSRDGQSYEQYF. In DNA, the CDR3 is TGTGCCACCAGCAGAGATGGACAGTCTTACGAGCAGTACTTC.

The chain links TRBV7-3 to TRBJ1-2; 7 bases match TRBD1. CDR3 size: 15 residues. Germline assignment: CDR1 SGHTA and CDR2 FQGTGA. V gave up 5 bases and J gave up 0 bases; unmatched junction bases: 6. The CDR3: CASSPWGQPNYGYTF. The CDR3 DNA sequence: TGTGCCAGCAGCCCCTGGGGACAGCCTAACTATGGCTACACCTTC.

The V call is TRBV27, the J call TRBJ2-1; tentative D call: TRBD2 (6 bases). CDR3 length equals 15 residues. The V gene lost 5 bases and the J gene lost 9 bases, with 20 bases spanning the gap. The germline V gene encodes CDR1 MNHEY and CDR2 SMNVEV (reference sequence). The CDR3 sequence: CASSQLTRLVSEQFF. Written as DNA, the CDR3 is TGTGCCAGCAGTCAATTAACAAGACTAGTCAGTGAGCAGTTCTTC.

The chain uses TRBV5-4 and TRBJ2-1; 9 bases are shared with TRBD2. V was pared by 3 bases and J by 8 bases, with 12 bases of the junction left unmatched. The CDR3 loop spans 16 amino acids. CDR1 and CDR2 from the germline V gene are SGHNT and YYREEE (reference sequence). In nucleotides, the CDR3 is TGTGCCAGCAGCTCCCCGGGGCGGGAGGGGCGCCATGAGCAGTTCTTC. Translated: CASSSPGREGRHEQFF.

This sequence joins TRBV12-5 and TRBJ2-1, with 11 bases identical to TRBD2. The CDR3 has 14 amino acids. Germline assignment: CDR1 LGHNT and CDR2 FRNRAP. J gave up 6 bases and V 6 bases, and 4 bases lay outside the gene matches. CDR3 DNA: TGTGCTAGTGGGTTAGCGGGAGGGCCCAATGAGCAGTTCTTC. Its translation: CASGLAGGPNEQFF.

The chain combines TRBV6-5 with TRBJ2-2; possibly TRBD1 for D (5 bases). CDR3 length: 14 amino acids. Germline loops: CDR1 MNHEY, CDR2 SVGAGI. V gave up 2 bases and J gave up 4 bases, with 8 bases separating them. The CDR3 reads CASSYGAPTGELFF. DNA of the CDR3: TGTGCCAGCAGTTACGGGGCGCCCACCGGGGAGCTGTTTTTT.

The CDR3 spells CASSLWGGGTQYF. For the CDR3, the DNA is TGTGCCAGCAGTTTATGGGGGGGAGGAACCCAGTACTTC. This rearrangement joins TRBV27 to TRBJ2-5; TRBD2 agrees at 7 bases. V lost 1 base, J lost 8 bases, and 4 bases stayed unmatched. CDR1 MNHEY and CDR2 SMNVEV come from the germline V gene (reference sequence). This CDR3 region has 13 residues.

The gene calls are TRBV27 and TRBJ1-2; the D is unclear. V shed 5 bases and J shed 7 bases, with 14 bases lying between them. The length of the CDR3 is 13 residues. Germline V gene lookup returns CDR1 MNHEY and CDR2 SMNVEV (reference sequence). The DNA of the CDR3 is TGTGCCAGCAGTCCCCAGTCCCGGGGTGGCTACACCTTC. Encoded protein: CASSPQSRGGYTF.

This clone was seen a single time. This chain uses TRBV5-4 with TRBJ2-3, with 12 bases that match TRBD2. Germline CDR1 reads SGHNT; CDR2 reads YYREEE (reference sequence). V shed 4 bases, J shed 1 base, and the junction held 10 bases outside the gene matches. CDR3 length: 18 amino acids. This CDR3 is CASSPGLAGRGGTDTQYF. The CDR3 DNA is TGTGCCAGCAGCCCGGGACTAGCGGGTAGAGGGGGCACAGATACGCAGTATTTT.

J is TRBJ1-1 and V is TRBV19, with 7 bases identical to TRBD1. J was trimmed by 1 base and V by 5 bases; bases with no gene match: 1. This CDR3 comprises 13 residues. From germline, CDR1 is LNHDA and CDR2 SQIVND (reference sequence). The CDR3 DNA follows: TGTGCCAGTAGTCGACAGGGGAACACTGAAGCTTTCTTT. As protein: CASSRQGNTEAFF. The full variable domain, in which reference TRBV19 and TRBJ1-1 provide the parts outside the CDR3, is DGGITQSPKYLFRKEGQNVTLSCEQNLNHDAMYWYRQDPGQGLRLIYYSQIVNDFQKGDIAEGYSVSREKKESFPLTVTSAQKNPTAFYLCASSRQGNTEAFFGQGTRLTVV.

The J gene is TRBJ2-7, the V gene TRBV27, with D possibly matching TRBD1 (7 bases). The V end lost 3 bases, the J end lost 1 base, and 10 bases lay between the germline ends. This CDR3 is built from 14 residues. Germline CDR1 is MNHEY and CDR2 is SMNVEV (reference sequence). CDR3 in amino acids: CASSFRGRSYEQYF. CDR3 nucleotides: TGTGCCAGCAGTTTCAGGGGGAGGTCCTACGAGCAGTACTTC.

The chain carries TRBV5-4 and TRBJ1-1; D possibly corresponds to TRBD1 (6 bases). V lost 5 bases and J 2 bases, leaving 19 bases between the germline ends. The germline V gene has CDR1 SGHNT and CDR2 YYREEE (reference sequence). The CDR3 covers 16 residues. CDR3: CASSPGGGGPNTEAFF. The CDR3 region has the DNA TGTGCCAGCAGTCCGGGGGGGGGCGGCCCCAACACTGAAGCTTTCTTT.

This chain links TRBV6-6 with TRBJ1-3; tentative D call: TRBD1 (5 bases). In germline, CDR1 is MNHNY, CDR2 SVGAGI (reference sequence). This CDR3 is 10 amino acids long. The V end lost 8 bases, the J end lost 11 bases, and 10 bases lay between the germline ends. DNA for the CDR3: TGTGCCAGCCAGGGCAACGCCATATATTTT. Its translation is CASQGNAIYF.